Presented here are 10 T cell receptor beta chains from one specimen sequenced in a study of T cell repertoires in cytomegalovirus infection. TCRdb independently ran MiXCR on the reads; one entry per CDR3 protein. Of under 150,000 distinct CDR3 sequences detected, 7.5% to 9% appear once; the ten largest clones hold roughly a tenth. Sequenced sample: PBMCs. The source is a human donor in good health (CMV status not recorded). Some clones in this sample may be carry-over from other donors' samples.

The gene calls are TRBV9 and TRBJ2-2; 7 bases are a match to TRBD2. CDR1 is SGDLS, CDR2 YYNGEE, per germline. The V gene end was trimmed by 3 bases and the J gene end by 5 bases; junction bases not matched to a gene: 7. This CDR3 comprises 15 residues. CDR3 bases: TGTGCCAGCAGCGATGGGGGGGATTGGACCGGGGAGCTGTTTTTT. Translation: CASSDGGDWTGELFF.

This clonotype has more than one count but fewer than ten. The chain joins TRBV28 to TRBJ2-1; D unresolved. The ends were cut back, 2 bases at V and 4 bases at J, with 3 bases in the middle. The CDR3 length is 12 residues. Germline-derived CDR1 and CDR2 are MDHEN and SYDVKM. CDR3 in DNA: TGTGCCAGCAGTTTACCATACAATGAGCAGTTCTTC. Protein product: CASSLPYNEQFF.

This clonotype occurred many times. This sequence joins TRBV7-9 and TRBJ2-1; D possibly corresponds to TRBD2 (6 bases). V was clipped by 5 bases and J by 1 base, with 12 bases between them. Germline V gives CDR1 SEHNR, CDR2 FQNEAQ (reference sequence). This CDR3 has 15 residues. For the CDR3, the DNA is TGTGCCAGCAGCACTCGGGACTCTTCCTACAATGAGCAGTTCTTC. Encoded protein: CASSTRDSSYNEQFF.

This clonotype was counted between two and nine times. J is TRBJ2-7 and V is TRBV29-1, with TRBD2 as a possible D gene (6 bases). This CDR3 comprises 15 residues. Germline lookup yields CDR1 SQVTM and CDR2 ANQGSEA. Between the trimmed V and J ends, which lost 5 bases and 4 bases, there was a span of 21 bases. The CDR3 nucleotides read TGCAGCGTTAAAAAAGGAGGAGGTCGGGAGTACGAGCAGTACTTC. Its translation: CSVKKGGGREYEQYF.

This clonotype was detected ten times or more. V is TRBV29-1 and J is TRBJ1-5; D call uncertain. This CDR3 region has 12 residues. Germline V CDR1 and CDR2: SQVTM, ANQGSEA. Trimming removed 4 bases from V and 4 bases from J, with 8 bases in between. This CDR3 is CSVGGSNQPQHF. CDR3 coding DNA: TGCAGCGTTGGAGGGAGTAATCAGCCCCAGCATTTT.

The chain joins TRBV6-5 to TRBJ2-7; unclear D gene. Trimming removed 0 bases at V and 3 bases at J, with 12 bases between. The CDR3 consists of 15 residues. Germline lookup yields CDR1 MNHEY and CDR2 SVGAGI. DNA of the CDR3: TGTGCCAGCAGTTACTCGAACAGCCAGATCTACGAGCAGTACTTC. Protein product: CASSYSNSQIYEQYF.

This clonotype was counted ten times or more. The DNA of the CDR3 is TGTGCCAGTAGTTCAGTCGCGGGACGATACAATGAGCAGTTCTTC. Its protein product is CASSSVAGRYNEQFF. This rearrangement joins TRBV19 to TRBJ2-1, with a weak D call TRBD2 (6 bases). V was cut by 5 bases and J by 4 bases, with 15 bases left in between. This CDR3 contains 15 residues. CDR1 is LNHDA and CDR2 is SQIVND in the germline V gene (reference sequence).

This clonotype has a handful of counts. This chain links TRBV5-4 with TRBJ2-3; perhaps TRBD1 as D (5 bases). The CDR3 spans 12 residues. V was shortened by 1 base and J by 8 bases, with 8 bases between the two germline ends. The germline V gene encodes CDR1 SGHNT and CDR2 YYREEE (reference sequence). CDR3 sequence reads: CASSLTGGTQYF. The CDR3 DNA reads as TGTGCCAGCAGCTTGACAGGTGGTACGCAGTATTTT.

Ten or more counts support this clonotype. The chain joins TRBV7-9 to TRBJ1-6, with a possible D match to TRBD1 (6 bases). V was shortened by 4 bases and J by 7 bases, with 14 bases between the two germline ends. There are 15 residues in the CDR3. Germline V gene data show CDR1 as SEHNR and CDR2 as FQNEAQ (reference sequence). As DNA, the CDR3 is TGTGCCAGCAGCTCTGAAGCAGGGGCCAATTCACCCCTCCACTTT. Translation gives CASSSEAGANSPLHF.

This clonotype was counted ten times or more. The chain links TRBV28 to TRBJ1-1; unclear D gene. CDR3 length: 14 residues. CDR1 and CDR2 (germline): MDHEN, SYDVKM. V was pared by 5 bases and J by 1 base, with 11 bases between. The CDR3 DNA sequence: TGTGCCAGCAGTCAACATAGGTGGAACACTGAAGCTTTCTTT. It encodes CASSQHRWNTEAFF.